This entry features one T cell receptor beta chain sequence. Its antigen is currently not known. Nothing much larger sits one base from this clone, and base qualities are not available. CDR1 and CDR2 are read off the germline V gene (reference sequence) as DFQATT and SNEGSKA. Clipping removes 6 bases from V and 3 bases from J, with 9 as the unmatched junction base count. Inclusive of the bounding cysteine and phenylalanine, the CDR3 is 14 residues long. The kept DNA is CDR3 alone, 42 bases in frame from the first base. Library preparation employed 5' RACE. The data were produced on an Illumina HiSeq 2000. A universal primer binding site was added through template switching, and the final cDNA carried a unique molecular identifier so that TCR cDNA molecules could be counted accurately. First-strand cDNA for TCR alpha and beta chains was synthesized from specific primers in the conserved constant-segment region. To control for contamination, each cDNA library was double barcoded with a SMART-Mk sample barcode plus Illumina barcodes. TruSeq adapter sequences along with Illumina sample barcodes were introduced in two successive PCR steps. The Illumina HiSeq platform was used with custom primers to sequence TCR alpha and beta cDNA libraries. The published analysis was carried out like this. Raw reads were processed with MiGEC to extract unique molecular identifiers, and MiXCR was used to determine CDR3 positions. For each individual, recombination models were inferred using an EM algorithm with the repgenHMM and IGoR tools. Shared clonotype analysis was performed with the tcR package in R, normalizing sharing by the product of cloneset sizes. To study raw recombination without the effects of thymic and clonal selection, out-of-frame nonproductive sequences were analyzed. In-frame beta chains were kept once TCRdb had trimmed the public reads at Q25 with fastp and called clones with MiXCR. CDR3 protein sequences are deduplicated, and each keeps its most common genes and DNA. The V and J calls follow TCRdb's processing rather than the paper's. Here the sample has 600,000 to 800,000 distinct CDR3 sequences; approximately 22% occur a single time. The ten largest account for 4% to 5.5% of the sample.

The record originates from a study of identical twins (dated by TCRdb to 2016 to 2017). Notes on the research overall: The study deep-sequenced TCR alpha and beta repertoires from monozygotic twins, unrelated adults of various ages and cord blood to test whether fetal clonotypes persist. To rule out contamination, the twin experiments were replicated at different times with different library preparation protocols. Broader findings and caveats from the paper: Compared with coincidental sharing between unrelated individuals, an excess of low generation-probability sequences was observed among out-of-frame TCR alpha sequences shared between twins. Fewer insertions were carried by abundant cord blood beta clonotypes; a weaker similar trend was observed in young adult naive repertoires, while no such trend was observed in memory repertoires. Because the same donors could not be followed over many years, the conclusions relied on cross-sectional statistical analysis. Zero-insertion analyses could be partly confounded by invariant T cells such as MAIT and iNKT, though diverse VJ usage argued against such confounding for most clonotypes. Excess twin sharing in beta out-of-frame sequences was weaker because fewer shared sequences lowered the signal-to-noise ratio. Recombination models systematically underestimated out-of-frame TCR alpha sharing in monozygotic twins but agreed with sharing between unrelated individuals.

Only healthy Caucasian donors were included. Three pairs of female monozygotic twins, all aged about 18 to 29 years, made up the twin cohort. Peripheral blood mononuclear cells were used as the source from which RNA for TCR libraries was isolated. The same sample was also studied in work on T cells expressing NK-cell markers. That second publication adds: In sorted CD3+CD56+NKG2C+, CD3+CD56+NKG2C- and CD3+CD56-NKG2C+ T-cell subsets from 8 or 9 donors, TCR beta-chain repertoires were profiled. Among the eight sequenced donors, only one was HCMV-seronegative, while the other seven were HCMV-seropositive. In several experiments an anti-gammadeltaTCR antibody was added to restrict sorting to alphabetaTCR-expressing T cells. In several donors, the dominant CD3+CD56+NKG2C+ clonotypes were found to rank among the top 10 CD8+ clonotypes and to make up 1.0-7.0% of CD8+ T cells. Those dominant clonotypes were again the most abundant among CD3+CD56-NKG2C+ cells in a handful of donors, at about 28.3-65%. Whether the expanded NKG2C-expressing T cell clones were specific for HCMV antigens was left unclear. Randomly selected healthy volunteers, three men and five women, were used as the eight sequenced donors. A commercial ELISA kit detecting HCMV-specific IgG in serum was used to determine HCMV serostatus. For a handful of donors, bulk peripheral blood T-cell repertoires were also sequenced from unsorted PBMC. MIGEC was used to demultiplex reads and group reads by UMI, and MiTCR was used to assemble and quantify clonotypes. To exclude erroneous sequences, only TCR cDNA sequences supported by at least two reads were retained. Downstream repertoire analysis used the tcR package, and clonotypes were matched across fractions by CDR3 nucleotide sequence plus V segment. VDJmatch was used to annotate antigen specificity against VDJdb, with one amino acid substitution allowed in CDR3.

The source material was PBMCs. The origin of this receptor is a woman younger than 35 in good health. Recombination joined TRBV20-1 with TRBJ2-3, and 7 bases in between align with TRBD1. The CDR3 protein: CSAETGHGTDTQYF. In nucleotides, the sequence is TGCAGTGCCGAGACAGGGCATGGGACAGATACGCAGTATTTT.